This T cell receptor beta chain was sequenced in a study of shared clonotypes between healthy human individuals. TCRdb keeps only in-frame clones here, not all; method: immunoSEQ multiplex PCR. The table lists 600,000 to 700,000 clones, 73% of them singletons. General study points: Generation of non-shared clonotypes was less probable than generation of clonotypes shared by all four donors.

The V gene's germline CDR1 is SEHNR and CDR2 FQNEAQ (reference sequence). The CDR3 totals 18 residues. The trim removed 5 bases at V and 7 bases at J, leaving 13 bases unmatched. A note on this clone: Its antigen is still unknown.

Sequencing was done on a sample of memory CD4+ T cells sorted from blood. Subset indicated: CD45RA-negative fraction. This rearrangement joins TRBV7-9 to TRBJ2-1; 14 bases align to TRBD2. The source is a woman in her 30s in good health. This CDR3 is CASSLIPGLAGGGNEQFF. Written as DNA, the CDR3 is TGTGCCAGCAGCCTCATACCCGGACTAGCGGGAGGAGGAAATGAGCAGTTCTTC.